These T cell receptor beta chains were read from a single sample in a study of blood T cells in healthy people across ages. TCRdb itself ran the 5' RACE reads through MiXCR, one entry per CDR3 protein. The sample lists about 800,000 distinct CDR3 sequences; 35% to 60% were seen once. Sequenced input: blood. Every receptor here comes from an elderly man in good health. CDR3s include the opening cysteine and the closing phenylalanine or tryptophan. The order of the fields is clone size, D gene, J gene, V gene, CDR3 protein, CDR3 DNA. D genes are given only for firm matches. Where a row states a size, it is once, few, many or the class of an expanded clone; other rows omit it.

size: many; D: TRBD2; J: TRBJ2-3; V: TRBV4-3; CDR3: CASSQESGSPTDTQYF; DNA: TGCGCCAGCAGCCAGGAGAGCGGGAGCCCCACAGATACGCAGTATTTT
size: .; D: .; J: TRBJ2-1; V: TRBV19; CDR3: CASRDGGSEFF; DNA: TGTGCCAGTAGGGATGGGGGTAGTGAGTTCTTC
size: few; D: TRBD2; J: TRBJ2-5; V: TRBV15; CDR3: CATSRSGRAYEQYF; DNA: TGTGCCACCAGCCGCAGCGGGAGGGCCTATGAGCAGTACTTC
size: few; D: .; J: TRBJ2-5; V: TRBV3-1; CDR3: CASSQSIQHQYF; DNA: TGTGCCAGCAGCCAGAGTATACAGCACCAGTACTTC
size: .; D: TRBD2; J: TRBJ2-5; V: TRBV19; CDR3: CASSRLAGGRSEETQYF; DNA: TGTGCCAGTAGCCGACTAGCGGGAGGTCGATCCGAAGAGACCCAGTACTTC
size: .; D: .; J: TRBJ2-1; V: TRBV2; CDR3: CASSELGFNEQFF; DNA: TGTGCCAGCAGTGAATTGGGCTTCAATGAGCAGTTCTTC
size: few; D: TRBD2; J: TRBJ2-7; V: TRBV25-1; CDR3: CASSSPGLGINEQYF; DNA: TGTGCCAGCTCATCTCCGGGACTAGGAATCAACGAGCAGTACTTC
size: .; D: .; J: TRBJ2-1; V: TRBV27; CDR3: CASSFSRVHEQFF; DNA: TGTGCCAGCAGTTTCTCCAGGGTCCATGAGCAGTTCTTC
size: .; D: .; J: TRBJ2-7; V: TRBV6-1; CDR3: CANSGEPRDVYEQYF; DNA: TGTGCCAACAGTGGGGAACCGCGGGACGTCTACGAGCAGTACTTC
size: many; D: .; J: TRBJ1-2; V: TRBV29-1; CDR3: CSVGTGDGSGYTF; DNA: TGCAGCGTTGGAACAGGAGATGGGTCTGGCTACACCTTC
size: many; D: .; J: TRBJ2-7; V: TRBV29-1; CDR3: CSVEASGNEQYF; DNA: TGCAGCGTTGAAGCCTCGGGGAACGAGCAGTACTTC
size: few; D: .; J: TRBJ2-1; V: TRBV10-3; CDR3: CATLEGAEQFF; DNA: TGTGCCACCCTGGAGGGCGCCGAGCAGTTCTTC
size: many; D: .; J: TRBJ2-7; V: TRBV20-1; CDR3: CSATERAELWEQYF; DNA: TGCAGTGCCACAGAGCGGGCAGAACTCTGGGAGCAGTACTTC
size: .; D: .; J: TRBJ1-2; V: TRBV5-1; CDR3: CACSLEGGGAGYGYTF; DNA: TGCGCCTGCAGCTTGGAAGGCGGAGGGGCCGGGTATGGCTACACCTTC
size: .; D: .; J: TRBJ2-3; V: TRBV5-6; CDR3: CASSLAIPGTSTDTQYF; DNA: TGTGCCAGCAGCCTAGCTATTCCGGGAACTAGCACAGATACGCAGTATTTT
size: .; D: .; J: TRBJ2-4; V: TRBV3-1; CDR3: CASSQGQRGKQYF; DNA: TGTGCCAGCAGCCAAGGGCAGCGAGGCAAGCAGTACTTC
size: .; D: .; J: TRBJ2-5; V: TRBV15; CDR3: CATSREVVFEETQYF; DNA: TGTGCCACCAGCAGAGAAGTGGTATTCGAAGAGACCCAGTACTTC
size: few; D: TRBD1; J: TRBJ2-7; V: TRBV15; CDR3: CATSRDKGAVLEQYF; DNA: TGTGCCACCAGCAGAGATAAGGGGGCCGTATTGGAGCAGTACTTC
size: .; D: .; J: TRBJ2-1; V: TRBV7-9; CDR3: CASSSLQGSYNEQFF; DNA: TGTGCCAGCAGCTCCCTACAGGGTAGTTACAATGAGCAGTTCTTC
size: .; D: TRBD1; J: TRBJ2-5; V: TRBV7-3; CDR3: CASSLTRQGARYQETQYF; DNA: TGTGCCAGCAGCTTAACAAGACAGGGGGCGCGGTACCAAGAGACCCAGTACTTC
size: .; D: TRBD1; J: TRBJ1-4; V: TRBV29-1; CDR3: CSVDGTDEKLFF; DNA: TGCAGCGTTGATGGGACAGATGAAAAACTGTTTTTT
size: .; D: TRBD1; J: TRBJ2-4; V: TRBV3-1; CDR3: CASSHPGQGAKNIQYF; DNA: TGTGCCAGCAGCCATCCGGGACAGGGGGCCAAAAACATTCAGTACTTC
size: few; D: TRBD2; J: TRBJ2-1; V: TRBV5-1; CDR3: CASSEGASGREQFF; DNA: TGCGCCAGCAGCGAAGGGGCTAGCGGGAGAGAGCAGTTCTTC
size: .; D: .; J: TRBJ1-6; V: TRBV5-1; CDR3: CASSLGQQINSPLHF; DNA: TGCGCCAGCAGCTTAGGACAGCAGATTAATTCACCCCTCCACTTT
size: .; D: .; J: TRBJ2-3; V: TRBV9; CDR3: CASSVGWGTTTDTQYF; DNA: TGTGCCAGCAGCGTAGGGTGGGGGACGACAACAGATACGCAGTATTTT
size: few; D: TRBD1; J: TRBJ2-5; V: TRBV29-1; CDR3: CSAGAGTGAGVTQYF; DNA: TGCAGCGCTGGGGCTGGGACAGGGGCAGGGGTGACCCAGTACTTC
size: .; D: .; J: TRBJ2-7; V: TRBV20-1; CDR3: CSAIRLDEQYF; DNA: TGCAGTGCCATAAGACTAGACGAGCAGTACTTC
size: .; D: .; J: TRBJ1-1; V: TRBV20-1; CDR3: CSAHSAIGLNTEAFF; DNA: TGCAGTGCTCACTCAGCCATAGGGTTGAACACTGAAGCTTTCTTT
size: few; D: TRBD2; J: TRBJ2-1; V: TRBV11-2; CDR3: CASSRGGSGTYNEQFF; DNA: TGTGCCAGCAGCCGCGGGGGGAGCGGGACATACAATGAGCAGTTCTTC
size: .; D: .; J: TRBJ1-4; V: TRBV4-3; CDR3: CASSQDLEEGKLFF; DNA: TGCGCCAGCAGCCAAGATCTGGAGGAGGGGAAACTGTTTTTT
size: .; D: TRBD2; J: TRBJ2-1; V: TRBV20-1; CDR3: CSARGPAGGHNEQFF; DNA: TGCAGTGCTAGAGGGCCAGCGGGGGGCCACAATGAGCAGTTCTTC
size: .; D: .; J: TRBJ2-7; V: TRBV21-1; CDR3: CASSNGTGAGSYEQYF; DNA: TGTGCCAGCAGCAACGGGACAGGGGCGGGCTCCTACGAGCAGTACTTC
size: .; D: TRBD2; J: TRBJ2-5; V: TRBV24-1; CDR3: CATSDRPRLAGLSEQYF; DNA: TGTGCCACCAGTGACCGCCCCCGACTAGCGGGGCTAAGTGAGCAGTACTTC
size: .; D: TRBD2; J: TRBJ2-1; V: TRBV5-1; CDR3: CASSLETSESSYNEQFF; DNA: TGCGCCAGCAGCTTGGAGACTAGCGAATCTTCCTACAATGAGCAGTTCTTC
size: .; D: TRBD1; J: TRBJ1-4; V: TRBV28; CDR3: CASSYGTVNEKLFF; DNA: TGTGCCAGCAGTTACGGGACAGTTAATGAAAAACTGTTTTTT
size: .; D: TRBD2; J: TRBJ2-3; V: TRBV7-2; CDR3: CASSLAVLAGVSDTQYF; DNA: TGTGCCAGCAGCTTAGCCGTACTAGCGGGAGTTTCAGATACGCAGTATTTT
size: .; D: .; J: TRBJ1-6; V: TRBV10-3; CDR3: CAISVGGQGESPLHF; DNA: TGTGCCATCAGTGTGGGGGGGCAGGGAGAATCACCCCTCCACTTT
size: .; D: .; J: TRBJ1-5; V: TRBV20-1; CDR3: CSARAAWGGSNQPQHF; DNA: TGCAGTGCTAGAGCAGCCTGGGGAGGGAGCAATCAGCCCCAGCATTTT
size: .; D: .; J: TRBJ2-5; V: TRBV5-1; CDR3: CASSLRARQETQYF; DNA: TGCGCCAGCAGCTTGAGAGCCAGGCAAGAGACCCAGTACTTC
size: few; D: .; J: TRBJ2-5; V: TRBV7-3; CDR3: CASSLNAGEEETQYF; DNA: TGTGCCAGCAGCTTAAACGCAGGGGAAGAAGAGACCCAGTACTTC
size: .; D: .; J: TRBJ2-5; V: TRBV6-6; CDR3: CASSPRWQETQYF; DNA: TGTGCCAGCAGTCCCCGATGGCAAGAGACCCAGTACTTC
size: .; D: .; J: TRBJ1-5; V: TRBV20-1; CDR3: CSASEGGSRISNQPQHF; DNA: TGCAGTGCTAGCGAGGGAGGGAGTCGAATTAGCAATCAGCCCCAGCATTTT
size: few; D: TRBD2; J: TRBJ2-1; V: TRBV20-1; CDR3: CSATGLAAYNEQFF; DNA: TGCAGTGCTACGGGACTAGCGGCTTACAATGAGCAGTTCTTC
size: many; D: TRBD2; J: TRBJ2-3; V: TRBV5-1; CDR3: CASSSSGRDADTQYF; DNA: TGCGCCAGCAGCTCTAGCGGGAGGGATGCGGATACGCAGTATTTT
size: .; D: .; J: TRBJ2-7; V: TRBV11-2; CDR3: CASSLVEPEQYF; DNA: TGTGCCAGCAGCTTAGTCGAACCCGAGCAGTACTTC
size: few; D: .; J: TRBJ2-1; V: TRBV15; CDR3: CATSRTPREAREQFF; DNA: TGTGCCACCAGCAGAACCCCAAGGGAGGCGCGTGAGCAGTTCTTC
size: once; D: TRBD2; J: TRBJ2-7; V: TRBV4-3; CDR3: CASNQDDSGTYEQYF; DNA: TGCGCCAGCAACCAAGACGATAGCGGGACCTACGAGCAGTACTTC
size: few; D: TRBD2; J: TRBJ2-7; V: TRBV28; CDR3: CASTPPGGSSYEQYF; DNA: TGTGCCAGCACCCCGCCGGGGGGGTCCTCCTACGAGCAGTACTTC
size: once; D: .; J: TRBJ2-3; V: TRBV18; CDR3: CASSPPRGVDSTDTQYF; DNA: TGTGCCAGCTCACCACCCAGAGGGGTTGATAGCACAGATACGCAGTATTTT
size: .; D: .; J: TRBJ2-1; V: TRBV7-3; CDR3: CASSPGRGGKQFF; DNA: TGTGCCAGCAGCCCTGGACGGGGCGGTAAGCAGTTCTTC
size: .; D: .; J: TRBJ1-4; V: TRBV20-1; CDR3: CSAKDGTTNEKLFF; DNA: TGCAGTGCAAAAGACGGGACAACTAATGAAAAACTGTTTTTT
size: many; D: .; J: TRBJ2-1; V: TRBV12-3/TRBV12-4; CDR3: CASSFSYNEQFF; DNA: TGTGCCAGCAGTTTCTCCTACAATGAGCAGTTCTTC
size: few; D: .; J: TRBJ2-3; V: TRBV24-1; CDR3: CATGTRDTQYF; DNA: TGTGCCACCGGTACGAGAGATACGCAGTATTTT
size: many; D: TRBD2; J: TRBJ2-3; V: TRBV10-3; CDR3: CAISVVAGDRSDTQYF; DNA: TGTGCCATCAGTGTAGTAGCGGGAGATCGTTCAGATACGCAGTATTTT
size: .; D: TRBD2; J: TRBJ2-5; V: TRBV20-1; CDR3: CSARSALAGEGQETQYF; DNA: TGCAGTGCTAGAAGCGCTCTAGCGGGAGAGGGCCAAGAGACCCAGTACTTC